These T cell receptor beta chains were read from a single sample in a study of cytomegalovirus exposure and HLA in healthy donors. Sequencing was performed with immunoSEQ multiplex PCR; in TCRdb, only in-frame clones are kept and a portion is missing. The repertoire holds roughly 80,000 clones, approximately 84% seen once, with 2.4% in the top ten. The sample taken for sequencing was PBMCs. Receptors originate from a woman in her forties or fifties in good health and CMV-seronegative. The CDR3 runs from the conserved cysteine through the conserved F or W. D genes are given only for firm matches. Only some rows state a clone size, as once, few, many or a class for expanded clones.

>-|TRBD1|TRBV25-1|TRBJ2-1
CASSPGQGINEQFF
TGTGCCAGCAGTCCCGGACAGGGGATAAATGAGCAGTTCTTC
>-|TRBD2|TRBV5-1|TRBJ2-7
CASSLAPGGTQYEQYF
TGCGCCAGCAGCTTGGCCCCGGGAGGGACACAGTACGAGCAGTACTTC
>-|-|TRBV9|TRBJ2-3
CASSVAGPRTDTQYF
TGTGCCAGCAGCGTAGCAGGGCCCAGGACAGATACGCAGTATTTT
>-|TRBD2|TRBV4-1|TRBJ2-3
CASSQDQRRGTRREPTDTQYF
TGCGCCAGCAGCCAAGATCAAAGGCGGGGGACCCGGAGGGAGCCCACAGATACGCAGTATTTT
>once|-|TRBV9|TRBJ1-3
CASSVGQGRGNTIYF
TGTGCCAGCAGCGTAGGGCAGGGGCGTGGAAACACCATATATTTT
>few|-|TRBV10-3|TRBJ2-7
CAISESARYEQYF
TGTGCCATCAGTGAGTCAGCGAGGTACGAGCAGTACTTC
>-|-|TRBV27|TRBJ2-6
CASSLMTRGVGGANVLTF
TGTGCCAGCAGTTTAATGACTCGGGGAGTGGGGGGGGCCAACGTCCTGACTTTC
>-|-|TRBV4-2|TRBJ1-1
CASSQGEDTEAFF
TGTGCCAGCAGCCAAGGGGAGGACACTGAAGCTTTCTTT
>-|TRBD1|TRBV28|TRBJ1-1
CASSLSPGGGLAFF
TGTGCCAGCAGTTTATCGCCAGGGGGTGGGTTGGCTTTCTTT
>-|-|TRBV6-6|TRBJ2-5
CASSKQHKETQYF
TGTGCCAGCAGTAAACAGCACAAGGAGACCCAGTACTTC
>-|-|TRBV30|TRBJ1-6
CAPRRVACSPLHF
TGTGCCCCAAGACGGGTAGCTTGCTCACCCCTCCACTTT
>-|TRBD2|TRBV5-4|TRBJ2-6
CASSPGLAGGGANVLTF
TGTGCCAGCAGCCCCGGACTAGCGGGGGGAGGGGCCAACGTCCTGACTTTC
>-|-|TRBV5-1|TRBJ2-2
CASNMAASRNTGELFF
TGCGCCAGCAATATGGCGGCCTCAAGGAACACCGGGGAGCTGTTTTTT
>-|TRBD1|TRBV10-2|TRBJ2-5
CASSELTGPLGETQYF
TGCGCCAGCAGTGAGTTGACAGGGCCCCTTGGAGAGACCCAGTACTTC
>-|-|TRBV4-1|TRBJ2-1
CASSQGPKPGPSHYNEQFF
TGCGCCAGCAGCCAAGGGCCGAAACCTGGTCCATCCCACTACAATGAGCAGTTCTTC
>-|TRBD1|TRBV29-1|TRBJ1-1
CSVEGGTALMNTEAFF
TGCAGCGTTGAAGGGGGGACAGCGCTTATGAACACTGAAGCTTTCTTT
>-|TRBD1|TRBV29-1|TRBJ2-7
CSAGTGAYEQYF
TGCAGCGCTGGGACAGGGGCCTACGAGCAGTACTTC
>-|-|TRBV6-5|TRBJ1-1
CASSYRSAVGTEAFF
TGTGCCAGCAGTTACCGGAGCGCAGTAGGCACTGAAGCTTTCTTT
>-|TRBD2|TRBV7-9|TRBJ2-1
CASSSTSGTYNEQFF
TGTGCCAGCAGCTCTACTAGCGGCACCTACAATGAGCAGTTCTTC
>-|TRBD1|TRBV7-9|TRBJ1-1
CASSLDGQGGTEAFF
TGTGCCAGCAGCTTAGATGGACAGGGAGGGACTGAAGCTTTCTTT
>-|TRBD2|TRBV7-3|TRBJ2-2
CASSTLLAGNTGELFF
TGTGCCAGCAGCACCCTACTAGCGGGGAATACCGGGGAGCTGTTTTTT
>once|TRBD1|TRBV9|TRBJ1-3
CASSVGGGQAGNTIYF
TGTGCCAGCAGCGTAGGAGGCGGACAGGCGGGAAACACCATATATTTT
>-|TRBD2|TRBV30|TRBJ2-1
CAWSPPPGLASQFF
TGTGCCTGGAGTCCCCCTCCGGGACTAGCGTCACAGTTCTTC
>-|-|TRBV29-1|TRBJ1-2
CSVEDRGANYGYTF
TGCAGCGTTGAAGATCGGGGGGCTAACTATGGCTACACCTTC
>-|-|TRBV7-9|TRBJ2-5
CASSLDRVVGAVARYF
TGTGCCAGCAGCTTAGACAGGGTGGTTGGGGCGGTCGCGCGGTACTTC
>-|TRBD1|TRBV4-2|TRBJ2-7
CASSQRQGYYEQYF
TGTGCCAGCAGCCAGAGACAGGGATATTACGAGCAGTACTTC
>-|TRBD2|TRBV30|TRBJ2-1
CAWSPTSGGPNEQFF
TGTGCCTGGAGTCCGACTAGCGGGGGACCCAATGAGCAGTTCTTC
>-|TRBD1|TRBV2|TRBJ2-3
CASKSGTGGPTDTQYF
TGTGCCAGCAAATCCGGGACAGGGGGCCCCACAGATACGCAGTATTTT
>-|-|TRBV2|TRBJ1-1
CASSVNRANTEAFF
TGTGCCAGCAGTGTTAACAGGGCGAACACTGAAGCTTTCTTT
>-|TRBD2|TRBV9|TRBJ2-1
CASSVGLAGGWEQFF
TGTGCCAGCAGCGTAGGGCTAGCGGGAGGATGGGAGCAGTTCTTC
>-|-|TRBV5-1|TRBJ1-4
CASSFRNGEKLFF
TGCGCCAGCAGCTTCAGGAACGGTGAAAAACTGTTTTTT
>once|-|TRBV9|TRBJ2-1
CASSVNPSASSYNEQFF
TGTGCCAGCAGCGTAAACCCTAGCGCGAGCTCCTACAATGAGCAGTTCTTC
>-|TRBD1|TRBV4-1|TRBJ2-7
CASSQDGGTGAYEQYF
TGCGCCAGCAGCCAAGATGGGGGGACAGGGGCCTACGAGCAGTACTTC
>-|-|TRBV28|TRBJ1-1
CASNPPAPEDTEAFF
TGTGCCAGCAACCCCCCCGCACCGGAGGACACTGAAGCTTTCTTT
>-|TRBD1|TRBV6-5|TRBJ1-2
CASSGDSMTYGYTF
TGTGCCAGCAGTGGGGACAGTATGACCTATGGCTACACCTTC
>-|-|TRBV10-3|TRBJ2-1
CAISESAQPGEQFF
TGTGCCATCAGTGAGTCGGCCCAACCGGGGGAGCAGTTCTTC